The text below deals with one TCR beta chain. The antigen this receptor binds is unknown. Base qualities are not at hand, and no much larger clone is one base apart. For sequencing of the TCRbeta CDR3 region, genomic DNA was extracted from the sorted cells. TCRbeta CDR3 regions were sequenced using the immunoSEQ Assay. TCRdb took over this immuneACCESS table, retaining in-frame rearrangements with V and J assigned. Such tables are incomplete; in checked studies, under half of the missing clones stem from an unresolved V gene, and the remainder is unexplained. This sample gives roughly 35,000 clones in total; around four fifths of them show up just once. The ten most abundant clones make up 10% to 15% of the sample. The trial excluded patients who had a history of autoimmune disease or who were on systemic immunosuppression. Peripheral blood for TCR sequencing was collected from all dose cohorts at baseline, on cycle 4 day 1, and on cycle 7 day 1. Samples came from an open-label, multicenter, first-in-human phase I dose-escalation trial of ivuxolimab. The trial enrolled adults with locally advanced or metastatic head and neck squamous cell, hepatocellular, melanoma or renal cell carcinoma. CD4+ and CD8+ T cells were sorted separately from peripheral blood before TCR sequencing.

This record belongs to a study of OX40 agonist ivuxolimab in advanced cancers. Regarding the complete study: Ivuxolimab, which targeted the costimulatory receptor OX40 (CD134), was an agonistic, fully human IgG2 monoclonal antibody. Intravenous ivuxolimab was administered to patients every 2 weeks at six dose levels: 0.01, 0.1, 0.3, 1.5, 3 and 10 mg/kg. Of the roughly 52 dose-escalation patients, hepatocellular carcinoma was present in approximately 20, melanoma in approximately 15, renal cell carcinoma in 9 and head and neck cancer in 9. The dose-escalation cohort was over 70% male with a mean age of around 62 years, ranging from roughly 23 to 79. Prior anti-PD-1, anti-PD-L1 or anti-CTLA-4 therapy was permitted, and roughly two fifths of dose-escalation patients had received checkpoint inhibitors. Three dose-escalation patients achieved partial responses, one with hepatocellular carcinoma and two with cutaneous melanoma. Peripheral TCRbeta sequencing aimed to test whether ivuxolimab altered TCR sequence diversity and caused clonal T-cell expansion. The paper reports the monotherapy dose-escalation portion (N of about 54 patients) of the phase I ivuxolimab trial. The paper as a whole reports these results and caveats: Low levels of normalized T-cell clonal expansion were also shown by some nonresponding patients. At doses from 0.1 to 3.0 mg/kg, clonal expansion was seen in both CD4+ and CD8+ blood T cells between baseline and week 6. On average, CD8+ T cells showed more expanded clones than CD4+ T cells after ivuxolimab. In the 0.1-3.0 mg/kg groups, partial responders had among the lowest normalized peripheral clonal expansion, particularly in CD8+ T cells. Antigen specificity was not determined for the clonally expanded peripheral T cells.

The CDR3 spans 15 residues, from the cysteine through the phenylalanine. The kept DNA is CDR3 alone, 45 bases in frame from the first base. This receptor was obtained from an adult with an advanced solid tumor such as melanoma, head and neck, liver or kidney cancer. This sample comprised CD4+ or CD8+ T cells sorted from blood, obtained in a trial of the OX40 agonist ivuxolimab. The V gene is TRBV21-1 and the J gene is TRBJ2-3; the table gives TRBD2 as D, unverified against the DNA. TRBV21-1 represents a pseudogene. The base sequence is TGTGCCAGCAGCAAGGGGGGCGGGGGAAGGGATACGCAGTATTTT. Its coded protein is CASSKGGGGRDTQYF.